This passage covers 23 T cell receptor beta chains from one sample sequenced in a study of cytomegalovirus exposure and HLA in healthy donors. 60 Vbeta and 13 Jbeta primers were used in PCR. The protocol was immunoSEQ multiplex PCR, while the TCRdb copy is restricted to in-frame clones and leaves out a portion. In the table there are about 210,000 clones, about three quarters of which are singletons. Material: PBMCs. These receptors all come from a male donor in good health and CMV-seronegative.

This clone was found a few times. The CDR3 DNA reads as TGTGCCAGCAGTGAAATCTACACCGGGGAGCTGTTTTTT. Encoded protein: CASSEIYTGELFF. The chain employs TRBV2 and TRBJ2-2; D is ambiguous. V lost 2 bases to trimming and J lost 3 bases, with 4 bases between them. This CDR3 comprises 13 residues. Germline CDR1 reads SNHLY; CDR2 reads FYNNEI.

This clone has a handful of counts. The chain is built from TRBV5-5 and TRBJ1-1; tentatively, D is TRBD1 (5 bases). The V gene lost 3 bases and the J gene lost 8 bases, with 14 bases spanning the gap. Germline CDR1 SGHKS, CDR2 YYEKEE (reference sequence). The CDR3 sequence is 13 residues long. CDR3 nucleotides: TGTGCCAGCAGCTCAACAGGTGTCGGAGAAGCTTTCTTT. Residues: CASSSTGVGEAFF.

The CDR3 sequence is CASRTATGGGNSPLHF. CDR3 nucleotide sequence: TGTGCCAGCAGGACAGCTACTGGCGGGGGTAATTCACCCCTCCACTTT. The rearrangement joins TRBV6-6 to TRBJ1-6; perhaps TRBD1 as D (5 bases). Looked up from germline, CDR1 is MNHNY and CDR2 is SVGAGI (reference sequence). Trimming shortened V by 6 bases and J by 6 bases, and 18 bases separated the two germline ends. The length of the CDR3 is 16 residues.

This chain joins TRBV19 and TRBJ1-4; D is unresolved. This CDR3 contains 15 residues. Germline V CDR1 and CDR2: LNHDA, SQIVND (reference sequence). V lost 5 bases to trimming and J lost 2 bases, with 12 bases between them. CDR3 sequence (DNA): TGTGCCAGTAGTCCCGGGGTCGTGACTAATGAAAAACTGTTTTTT. This gives the protein CASSPGVVTNEKLFF.

The V call is TRBV9, the J call TRBJ2-5; a weak D match, TRBD1 (5 bases). Germline CDR1 is SGDLS and CDR2 is YYNGEE. Trimming left V 3 bases short and J 6 bases short, with 18 bases between. This CDR3 is 15 amino acids long. CDR3 sequence (DNA): TGTGCCAGCAGCGGAGCCGGGCCCCAGGGAAAGACCCAGTACTTC. This encodes CASSGAGPQGKTQYF.

This clone was counted once. The CDR3 region is CASSISGAGSPLHF. DNA for the CDR3: TGTGCCAGCTCTATCTCGGGAGCGGGATCACCCCTCCACTTT. The V and J genes are TRBV18 and TRBJ1-6, with no clear D. V lost 6 bases and J 10 bases, leaving 16 bases between the germline ends. This CDR3 contains 14 residues. Germline assignment: CDR1 KGHSH and CDR2 LQKENI.

As for this clone: The junction and the germline gene differ at one end; a read error may be behind it. J is TRBJ2-3 and V is TRBV5-1; 12 nucleotides align to TRBD2. The V gene's germline CDR1 is SGHRS and CDR2 YFSETQ. The CDR3 has 15 residues. The CDR3: CASSFGLAGTDAQYF. For the CDR3, the DNA is TGCGCCAGCAGCTTCGGACTAGCGGGAACAGATGCGCAGTATTTT.

The chain recombines TRBV6-6 with TRBJ1-2; 11 bases agree with TRBD1. J lost 7 bases, V lost 6 bases, and 4 bases had no gene match. Per the germline V gene, CDR1 is MNHNY and CDR2 is SVGAGI (reference sequence). The CDR3 loop spans 13 amino acids. DNA of the CDR3: TGTGCCAGCAGGCCGGGACAGGGGGGTGGCTACACCTTC. Protein sequence: CASRPGQGGGYTF.

The chain links TRBV6-7 to TRBJ1-4; D may be TRBD1 (6 bases). TRBV6-7 is recorded as an ORF, its role being uncertain. The CDR3 loop spans 12 amino acids. Deletions cut 9 bases from V and 7 bases from J, with 12 bases between. The CDR3 region has the DNA TGTGCCAGTGGGGGCAGGGCTGAAAAACTGTTTTTT. This encodes CASGGRAEKLFF.

The gene calls are TRBV6-6 and TRBJ2-2, with 7 bases that match TRBD1. V trimming: 2 bases; J trimming: 0 bases; junction bases outside the gene matches: 0. This CDR3 contains 15 residues. CDR1 and CDR2 from the germline V gene are MNHNY and SVGAGI (reference sequence). The CDR3 spells CASSYDRANTGELFF. CDR3 DNA: TGTGCCAGCAGTTACGACAGGGCGAACACCGGGGAGCTGTTTTTT.

The rearrangement links TRBV18 to TRBJ2-1; TRBD2 matches at 10 bases. The trim removed 1 base at V and 12 bases at J, leaving 3 bases unmatched. Germline V gene sequence: CDR1 KGHSH, CDR2 LQKENI. This CDR3 has 13 residues. The DNA for the CDR3 is TGTGCCAGCTCACCACACAGCGGGGGGGGGCAGTTCTTC. Its protein is CASSPHSGGGQFF.

A few counts support this clone. The V gene is TRBV27, the J gene TRBJ2-1; no reliable D call. The CDR3 loop spans 15 amino acids. Germline CDR1 reads MNHEY; CDR2 reads SMNVEV (reference sequence). V lost 3 bases and J lost 8, with 17 bases in between. The CDR3 DNA sequence: TGTGCCAGCAGTTTTATCCCAAAAGCTCCCCATGAGCAGTTCTTC. It translates to CASSFIPKAPHEQFF.

The rearrangement joins TRBV28 to TRBJ2-7; the D gene is possibly TRBD1 (5 bases). With 7 bases removed from V and 3 bases from J, the gap between germline ends came to 10 bases. CDR3 length: 12 residues. Germline assignment: CDR1 MDHEN and CDR2 SYDVKM. CDR3 region: CASTGQGYEQYF. In DNA, the CDR3 is TGTGCCAGCACTGGGCAGGGCTACGAGCAGTACTTC.

V usage is TRBV10-3 and J usage is TRBJ2-7; 7 nucleotides align to TRBD1. CDR3 length: 16 amino acids. V dropped 4 bases and J dropped 6; count of bases not matched to a gene: 15. In germline, CDR1 is ENHRY, CDR2 SYGVKD. CDR3 amino acids: CAISGTQGPEVFEQYF. The CDR3 DNA is TGTGCCATCAGTGGCACACAGGGGCCCGAGGTCTTCGAGCAGTACTTC.

The chain has TRBV11-1 and TRBJ1-2; 7 bases agree with TRBD1. Germline CDR1 and CDR2: SGHAT and FQDESV (reference sequence). The V segment lost 1 base and the J segment 4 bases; nucleotides outside the gene matches: 0. The CDR3 covers 13 residues. The CDR3 sequence: CASSLGTGYGYTF. In nucleotides, the CDR3 is TGTGCCAGCAGCTTAGGGACAGGCTATGGCTACACCTTC.

The chain recombines TRBV6-1 with TRBJ1-3; a possible D gene is TRBD1 (5 bases). Per germline, CDR1 MNHNS and CDR2 SASEGT. The CDR3 length is 15 residues. Trimming left V 3 bases short and J 1 base short, with 10 bases between. The DNA for the CDR3 is TGTGCCAGCAGTGAGGGGCCCCAGTCTGGAAACACCATATATTTT. It encodes CASSEGPQSGNTIYF.

This chain connects TRBV2 to TRBJ1-2; 7 positions agree with TRBD1. Germline loops: CDR1 SNHLY, CDR2 FYNNEI. The CDR3 extends over 14 amino acids. J was trimmed by 3 bases and V by 4 bases; bases with no gene match: 5. This CDR3 reads CASSGQGYDYGYTF. The DNA of the CDR3 is TGTGCCAGCAGTGGACAGGGCTATGACTATGGCTACACCTTC.

With respect to this clone: Compared with germline, one end of the junction differs, possibly owing to a read error. The chain uses TRBV7-9 and TRBJ2-1; 9 bases are a match to TRBD1. The germline V gene has CDR1 SEHNR and CDR2 FQNEAQ (reference sequence). This CDR3 has 17 residues. The CDR3 reads CSSSLGFWDRVIDEQFF. The CDR3 coding sequence is TGTTCCAGCAGCTTGGGTTTCTGGGACAGGGTTATTGATGAGCAGTTCTTC.

A single count supports this clone. The chain carries TRBV5-1 and TRBJ2-5; 12 nucleotides agree with TRBD2. CDR1 is SGHRS, CDR2 YFSETQ, per germline. V lost 0 bases to trimming and J lost 4 bases; unmatched junction nucleotides: 1. The CDR3 consists of 15 residues. As DNA, the CDR3 is TGCGCCAGCAGCTTGGCGACTAGCGGGAGAGAGACCCAGTACTTC. Encoded protein: CASSLATSGRETQYF.

The gene calls are TRBV28 and TRBJ1-4, with D tentatively TRBD1 (5 bases). Germline loops: CDR1 MDHEN, CDR2 SYDVKM. V gave up 5 bases and J gave up 7 bases, with 14 bases separating them. This CDR3 is 14 amino acids long. The CDR3 sequence is CASSPGGISEKLFF. The CDR3 bases are TGTGCCAGCAGTCCCGGGGGGATCAGTGAAAAACTGTTTTTT. Based on the CDR3 plus reference TRBV28 and TRBJ1-4, the full variable domain is DVKVTQSSRYLVKRTGEKVFLECVQDMDHENMFWYRQDPGLGLRLIYFSYDVKMKEKGDIPEGYSVSREKKERFSLILESASTNQTSMYLCASSPGGISEKLFFGSGTQLSVL.

The genes are TRBV23-1 and TRBJ2-1, with D possibly being TRBD1 (5 bases). TRBV23-1 falls under the ORF class, with uncertain function. The CDR3 has 15 amino acids. V was cut by 6 bases and J by 8 bases, with 20 bases left in between. The CDR3 loop is CASRPLYRLGHEQFF. DNA of the CDR3: TGCGCCAGCAGGCCCCTTTACAGGCTCGGCCATGAGCAGTTCTTC.

This clone was found a few times. This sequence joins TRBV21-1 and TRBJ1-2; TRBD1 is the table's D call, not checked against the DNA. TRBV21-1 is termed a pseudogene. CDR3 length equals 16 residues. The CDR3 DNA sequence: TGTGCCAGCAGCAAAGGTCGGACAGGAAGCCTCGCTGGCTACACCTTC. This codes for CASSKGRTGSLAGYTF.

This clone was detected only once. CDR3 DNA: TGTGCCAGCAGCACTCGGACCGGGACAGCCGAGAATACGCAGTATTTT. Its protein is CASSTRTGTAENTQYF. This chain uses TRBV11-3 with TRBJ2-3, with 7 bases that match TRBD1. The germline V gene has CDR1 SGHNT and CDR2 YENEEA. The ends lost 5 bases at V and 7 bases at J; junction bases unmatched: 15. The CDR3 spans 16 residues.